Below are 8 T cell receptor beta chains sequenced from a single sample in a study of T-cell memory formation after mild COVID-19 (dated by TCRdb to the early 2020s). Library preparation was by 5' RACE. The instrument given in TCRdb is Illumina NovaSeq 6000. TCRdb redid the processing of the public reads, applying fastp at Q25 and MiXCR, and retained in-frame beta chains. Rows are unified per CDR3 protein, each entry keeping the most common DNA and genes. This sample comprises around 300,000 distinct CDR3 sequences, roughly an eighth of them detected only once. The ten largest clones take up around 23% of the sample. The sequenced sample consisted of PBMCs or a T cell subset sorted from them (not recorded which). These receptors came from a man aged 18 to 35 who had mild COVID-19 (a few samples of this study predate the infection). The sample titles of this study are shuffled in the database, so cell type and time point are left out; the donor was told from shared clones.

This clonotype turned up a few times. This rearrangement joins TRBV4-1 to TRBJ2-7, with D perhaps TRBD1 (6 bases). V lost 3 bases to trimming and J lost 3 bases, with 9 bases between them. The V gene's germline CDR1 is MGHRA and CDR2 YSYEKL. The CDR3 totals 13 residues. In DNA, the CDR3 is TGCGCCAGCAGCCACCGGACAGACTACGAGCAGTACTTC. Translating it yields CASSHRTDYEQYF.

There are many counts of this clonotype. The chain is built from TRBV5-5 and TRBJ1-2; 9 bases match TRBD1. Germline V gene lookup returns CDR1 SGHKS and CDR2 YYEKEE (reference sequence). The CDR3 runs to 13 residues. V gave up 4 bases and J gave up 8 bases; unmatched junction bases: 6. The CDR3 is CASSTTGGGGYTF. CDR3 DNA: TGTGCCAGCAGCACAACAGGGGGCGGAGGCTACACCTTC.

This sequence joins TRBV11-2 and TRBJ2-7; D uncertain. With 1 base removed from V and 6 bases from J, the gap between germline ends came to 13 bases. CDR1 and CDR2 from the germline V gene are SGHAT and FQNNGV. CDR3 length: 14 residues. DNA for the CDR3: TGTGCCAGCAGCTTAGCCCCGGACGGCTTCGAGCAGTACTTC. It yields the protein CASSLAPDGFEQYF.

This clonotype was seen only a few times. The chain links TRBV5-1 to TRBJ2-1; perhaps TRBD1 as D (5 bases). Trimming pared 4 bases from V and 5 bases from J, leaving 13 bases between. CDR3 length equals 14 residues. Germline V gene lookup returns CDR1 SGHRS and CDR2 YFSETQ. This CDR3 reads CASSIQDSDNEQFF. The CDR3 coding sequence is TGCGCCAGCAGCATACAGGATTCGGACAATGAGCAGTTCTTC. Complete variable domain (other parts from reference TRBV5-1 and TRBJ2-1): KAGVTQTPRYLIKTRGQQVTLSCSPISGHRSVSWYQQTPGQGLQFLFEYFSETQRNKGNFPGRFSGRQFSNSRSEMNVSTLELGDSALYLCASSIQDSDNEQFFGPGTRLTVL.

The chain employs TRBV9 and TRBJ2-5; 9 nucleotides agree with TRBD2. The CDR3 is 15 amino acids. Trimming took 4 bases from V and 6 from J; bases not matched to a gene: 10. The germline CDR1 and CDR2 sequences are SGDLS and YYNGEE. The CDR3, as DNA: TGTGCCAGCAGCCTGGGAAGCGGGGGGATGAAGACCCAGTACTTC. Translating it yields CASSLGSGGMKTQYF.

The chain employs TRBV6-1 and TRBJ2-2; maybe TRBD2 (5 bases). The CDR3 has 13 residues. The germline gives CDR1 MNHNS, CDR2 SASEGT. V was cut by 5 bases and J by 7 bases, with 11 bases left in between. The CDR3 reads CASSLRRFGELFF. DNA for the CDR3: TGTGCCAGCAGTCTCCGGAGGTTCGGGGAGCTGTTTTTT.

The V call is TRBV7-2, the J call TRBJ1-5; the D is unclear. The CDR3 contains 15 residues. CDR1 SGHTA and CDR2 FQGNSA come from the germline V gene. With 3 bases removed from V and 3 bases from J, the gap between germline ends came to 12 bases. The chain's CDR3 is CASSLISGINQPQHF. The DNA of the CDR3 is TGTGCCAGCAGCTTGATCTCCGGTATCAATCAGCCCCAGCATTTT.

In this sample, this clonotype turned up a few times. The rearrangement uses TRBV4-1 and TRBJ1-4; TRBD1 is a possible D gene (6 bases). The V gene's germline CDR1 is MGHRA and CDR2 YSYEKL. This CDR3 contains 15 residues. Trimming took 4 bases from V and 7 from J, leaving 16 bases between them. CDR3 amino acids: CASSLQQGHPEKLFF. The CDR3 coding sequence is TGCGCCAGCAGCCTCCAACAGGGTCACCCTGAAAAACTGTTTTTT.